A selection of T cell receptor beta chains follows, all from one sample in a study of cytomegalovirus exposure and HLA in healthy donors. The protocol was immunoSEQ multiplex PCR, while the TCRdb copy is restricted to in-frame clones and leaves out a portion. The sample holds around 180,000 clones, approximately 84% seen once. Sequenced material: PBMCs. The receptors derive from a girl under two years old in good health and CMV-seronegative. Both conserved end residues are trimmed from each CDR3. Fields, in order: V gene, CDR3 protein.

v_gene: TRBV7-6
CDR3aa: ASSLQTGQGARGYT

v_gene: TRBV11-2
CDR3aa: ASSTRGEEQF

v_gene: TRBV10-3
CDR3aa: AISGGQGPTDTQY

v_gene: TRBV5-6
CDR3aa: ASSLGGGIDEQY

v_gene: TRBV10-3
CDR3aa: AISGLGLGGELF

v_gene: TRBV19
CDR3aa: ASSNRGTSGRGDITDTQY

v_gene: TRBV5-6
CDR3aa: ASSFLFETLRYPRDEQY

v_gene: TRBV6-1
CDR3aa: ASKDSVSNTEAF

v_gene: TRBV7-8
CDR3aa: ASFIPGETEAF

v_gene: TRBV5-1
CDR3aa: ASSQTSGRWLTDTQY

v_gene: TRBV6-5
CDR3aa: ASSYLPSSYNSPLH

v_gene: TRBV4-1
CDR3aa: ASSHSGMYNEQF

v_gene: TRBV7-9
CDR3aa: ASGRRGENTEAF

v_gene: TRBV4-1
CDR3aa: ASSGGGALETQY

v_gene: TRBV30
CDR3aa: ALDRGSYEQY

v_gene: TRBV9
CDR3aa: ASSVETGGANTGELF

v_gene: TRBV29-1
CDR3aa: SVDRRTGGAGEQF

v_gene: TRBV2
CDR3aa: ASRERAGISETQY

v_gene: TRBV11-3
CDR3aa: ASSQGLAYNEQF

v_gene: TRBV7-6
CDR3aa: ASSLDEGASSWNQPQH

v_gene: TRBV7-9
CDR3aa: ASSPGFVQGAQAEAF

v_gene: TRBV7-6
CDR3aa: ASTSRTSGYNEQF

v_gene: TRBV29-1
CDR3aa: SIPGQHRNTEAF

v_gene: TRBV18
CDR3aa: ASSRGNRGEQY

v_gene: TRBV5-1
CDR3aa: ASSLGLAANYEQY

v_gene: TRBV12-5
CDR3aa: ASGFLLGGVGGNTIY

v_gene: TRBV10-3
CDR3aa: AISESSTGAF

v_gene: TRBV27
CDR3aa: ASTRDRSGYNSPLH

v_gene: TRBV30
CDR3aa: AWSPGLYYGYT

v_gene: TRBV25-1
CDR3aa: ASSGGGGGSSPLH

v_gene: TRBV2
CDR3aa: ASSEGLVGETQY

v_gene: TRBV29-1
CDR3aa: SVVSGGSSYNEQF

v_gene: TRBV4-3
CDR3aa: ASSQANQGAFTEAF

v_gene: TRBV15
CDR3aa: ATSGAGTGVPLSYNEQF

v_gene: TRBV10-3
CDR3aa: AISESAGAEDTQY

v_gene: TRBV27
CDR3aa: ASRGAWDKNIQY

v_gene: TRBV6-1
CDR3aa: ASSEVAAAYNEQF

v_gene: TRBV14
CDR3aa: ASSQARLYEQY

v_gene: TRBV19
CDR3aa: ASSTTGYGTGSHEQY

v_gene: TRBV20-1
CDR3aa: SELAKNIQY

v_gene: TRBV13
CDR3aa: ASRSNWAGQN

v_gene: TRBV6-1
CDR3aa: ASSVEESNQPQH

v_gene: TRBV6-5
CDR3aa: ASRRGGGETQY

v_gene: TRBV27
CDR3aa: ASSYWGDNEQF

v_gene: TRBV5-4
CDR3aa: ASSLVPGGYT

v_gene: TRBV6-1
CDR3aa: ASGWLAGFQETQY

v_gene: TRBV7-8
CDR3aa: ASSFPIQDNEQF

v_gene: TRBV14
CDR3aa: ASSQVSGTGNTIY

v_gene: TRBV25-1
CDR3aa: ASSDYGTGRHYTQY

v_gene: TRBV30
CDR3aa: AWRKEDYTEAF